The present T cell receptor beta chain was sequenced within a study of ipilimumab plus nivolumab after autologous stem cell transplantation. The trim removed 4 bases at V and 7 bases at J, leaving 8 bases unmatched. Looked up from germline, CDR1 is LNHDA and CDR2 is SQIVND (reference sequence). The CDR3 spans 15 residues. Patients received nivolumab 3 mg/kg at weeks 1, 4, 7, 10, then fortnightly to week 26. TCRdb's copy holds only in-frame clones and misses some; the assay was immunoSEQ multiplex PCR. This table has fewer than 20,000 clones, roughly 70% appearing once. The sequencing used PBMCs, collected in a trial of ipilimumab plus nivolumab as post-transplant consolidation. The V gene is TRBV19, the J gene TRBJ1-5; the match to TRBD1 covers 9 bases. This TCR was recovered from a male donor with diffuse large B-cell lymphoma. The CDR3 sequence: CASSKRDREGQPQHF. CDR3 nucleotide sequence: TGTGCCAGTAGTAAACGGGACAGGGAAGGGCAGCCCCAGCATTTT.